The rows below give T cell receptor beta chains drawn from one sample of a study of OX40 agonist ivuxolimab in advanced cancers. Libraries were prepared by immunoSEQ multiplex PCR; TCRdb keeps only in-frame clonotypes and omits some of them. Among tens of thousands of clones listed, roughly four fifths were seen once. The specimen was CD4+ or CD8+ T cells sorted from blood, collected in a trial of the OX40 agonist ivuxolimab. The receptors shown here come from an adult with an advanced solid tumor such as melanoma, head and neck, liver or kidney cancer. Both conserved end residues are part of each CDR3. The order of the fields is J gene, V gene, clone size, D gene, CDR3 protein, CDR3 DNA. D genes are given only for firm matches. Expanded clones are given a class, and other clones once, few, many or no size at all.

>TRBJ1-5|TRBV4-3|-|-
CASSQDRGIASTQHF
TGCGCCAGCAGCCAAGATCGGGGGATAGCTTCGACCCAGCATTTT
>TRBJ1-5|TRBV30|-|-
CAWSGTAMGQPQHF
TGTGCCTGGAGCGGGACCGCGATGGGTCAGCCCCAGCATTTT
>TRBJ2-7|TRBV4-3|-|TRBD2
CASSQDSSGGSSSYEQYF
TGCGCCAGCAGCCAAGATTCTAGCGGGGGGTCCAGCTCCTACGAGCAGTACTTC
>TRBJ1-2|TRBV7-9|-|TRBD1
CASSLATSLTGGYGYTF
TGTGCCAGCAGCTTAGCTACCTCTCTTACAGGGGGCTATGGCTACACCTTC
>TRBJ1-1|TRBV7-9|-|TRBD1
CASSYTGESEAFF
TGTGCCAGCAGCTACACAGGGGAGTCTGAAGCTTTCTTT
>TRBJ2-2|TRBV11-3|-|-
CASSFTGPGELFF
TGTGCCAGCAGCTTCACAGGGCCCGGGGAGCTGTTTTTT
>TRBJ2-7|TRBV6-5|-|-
CATNSLYEQYF
TGTGCCACCAACAGTCTCTACGAGCAGTACTTC
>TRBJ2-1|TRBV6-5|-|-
CASVGSGSYNEQFF
TGTGCCTCGGTAGGGTCTGGGTCCTACAATGAGCAGTTCTTC
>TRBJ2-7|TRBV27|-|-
CASSSLITGGQTYEQYF
TGTGCCAGCAGTTCTCTCATTACAGGTGGACAAACCTACGAGCAGTACTTC
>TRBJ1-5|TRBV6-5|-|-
CASSYSKGSNQPQHF
TGTGCCAGCAGTTACTCGAAAGGTAGCAATCAGCCCCAGCATTTT
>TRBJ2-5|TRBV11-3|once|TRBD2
CASSSRGGETQYF
TGTGCCAGCAGCTCTCGGGGGGGAGAGACCCAGTACTTC
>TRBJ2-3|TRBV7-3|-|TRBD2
CASSPFSGGNTDTQYF
TGTGCCAGCAGCCCATTTTCGGGGGGGAACACAGATACGCAGTATTTT
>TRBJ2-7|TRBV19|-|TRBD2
CASSIDGTSVHEQYF
TGTGCCAGTAGTATAGATGGGACTAGCGTGCACGAGCAGTACTTC
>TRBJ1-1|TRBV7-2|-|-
CASSFRGNTEAFF
TGTGCCAGCAGCTTTAGGGGTAACACTGAAGCTTTCTTT
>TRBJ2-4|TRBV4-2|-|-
CASSQDRGGAKNIQYF
TGTGCCAGCAGCCAAGATCGGGGCGGGGCCAAAAACATTCAGTACTTC
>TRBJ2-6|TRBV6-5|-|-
CASSYSGTGANVLTF
TGTGCCAGCAGTTACTCGGGAACTGGGGCCAACGTCCTGACTTTC
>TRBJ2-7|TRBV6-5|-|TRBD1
CASSYSVQGVYEQYF
TGTGCCAGCAGTTACTCAGTTCAGGGGGTCTACGAGCAGTACTTC
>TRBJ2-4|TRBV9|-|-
CASSPGGARPKNIQYF
TGTGCCAGCAGCCCAGGCGGGGCGCGCCCCAAAAACATTCAGTACTTC
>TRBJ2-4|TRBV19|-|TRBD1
CASSISSTGAKNIQYF
TGTGCCAGTAGTATAAGCTCGACAGGGGCCAAAAACATTCAGTACTTC
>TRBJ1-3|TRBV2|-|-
CASSPMTGRNTIYF
TGTGCCAGCAGTCCGATGACAGGTCGAAACACCATATATTTT
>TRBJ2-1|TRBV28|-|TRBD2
CASRPGVAGDFYNEQFF
TGTGCCAGTAGACCGGGGGTAGCGGGGGACTTCTACAATGAGCAGTTCTTC
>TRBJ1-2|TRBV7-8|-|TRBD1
CASSPYRVTTGDGYTF
TGTGCCAGCAGCCCTTATAGGGTCACGACAGGGGACGGCTACACCTTC
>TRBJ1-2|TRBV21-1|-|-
CASSKVQGSYGYTF
TGTGCCAGCAGCAAAGTACAGGGAAGTTATGGCTACACCTTC
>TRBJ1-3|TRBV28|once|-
CASRLQVSGNTIYF
TGTGCCAGCAGGCTACAGGTATCTGGAAACACCATATATTTT
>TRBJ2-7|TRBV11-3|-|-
CASSNRDSSYEQYF
TGTGCCAGCAGCAACCGGGACTCCTCCTACGAGCAGTACTTC
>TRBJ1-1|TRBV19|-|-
CASSIRQEGTEAFF
TGTGCCAGTAGTATACGGCAGGAGGGGACTGAAGCTTTCTTT
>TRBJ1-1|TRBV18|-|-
CASSPPIPRTTEAFF
TGTGCCAGCTCACCACCCATCCCCCGGACCACTGAAGCTTTCTTT
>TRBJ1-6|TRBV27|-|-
CASPQGLGGSPLHF
TGTGCCAGCCCCCAGGGGCTAGGTGGATCACCCCTCCACTTT
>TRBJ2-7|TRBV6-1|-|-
CASSGKEPLPEQYF
TGTGCCAGCAGTGGGAAGGAACCCCTTCCCGAGCAGTACTTC
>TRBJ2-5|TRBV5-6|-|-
CASSLVGGQETQYF
TGTGCCAGCAGCTTAGTCGGGGGCCAAGAGACCCAGTACTTC
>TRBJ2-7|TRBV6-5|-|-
CASSYFQEGEQYF
TGTGCCAGCAGTTACTTCCAGGAAGGCGAGCAGTACTTC